The next 3 T cell receptor beta chains were all read from a single sample in a study of blood T cell repertoires in COVID-19 (dated by TCRdb to the early 2020s). Receptor amplification or capture employed the immunoSEQ multiplex PCR assay. Sourced from immuneACCESS, this table was stored by TCRdb with only in-frame sequences that have V and J called. A share of the clones is absent; for the studies checked, an unresolved V gene accounts for under half, and the remainder has no known explanation. This sample comprises about 170,000 clones, approximately 82% of them detected only once. Clones ranked in the top ten supply 22% of the sample. The source material was peripheral blood. All receptors come from a woman aged 80 or over with acute or convalescent COVID-19.

The chain employs TRBV19 and TRBJ1-1; a weak D match, TRBD1 (6 bases). V was cut by 0 bases and J by 11 bases, with 16 bases left in between. CDR1 is LNHDA and CDR2 is SQIVND in the germline V gene (reference sequence). This CDR3 has 14 residues. For the CDR3, the DNA is TGTGCCAGTAGTATAGATCAAGGGGGTTTGGGCGCTTTCTTT. Translation gives CASSIDQGGLGAFF.

This clone has just a few counts. This chain connects TRBV27 to TRBJ1-1; no clear D gene. CDR1 is MNHEY and CDR2 is SMNVEV in the germline V gene (reference sequence). CDR3 length equals 13 residues. V gave up 3 bases and J gave up 6 bases, with 11 bases separating them. The CDR3 bases are TGTGCCAGCAGTTTCCAAAGTGAGGCTGAAGCTTTCTTT. Translated: CASSFQSEAEAFF.

The chain has TRBV19 and TRBJ1-1; D gene uncertain. Germline-derived CDR1 and CDR2 are LNHDA and SQIVND (reference sequence). CDR3 length equals 15 residues. With 7 bases removed from V and 0 bases from J, the gap between germline ends came to 15 bases. As DNA, the CDR3 is TGTGCCAGTAACCATCCTTTTACAGTGAACACTGAAGCTTTCTTT. As protein: CASNHPFTVNTEAFF. Full variable domain (remainder filled in from reference TRBV19 and TRBJ1-1): DGGITQSPKYLFRKEGQNVTLSCEQNLNHDAMYWYRQDPGQGLRLIYYSQIVNDFQKGDIAEGYSVSREKKESFPLTVTSAQKNPTAFYLCASNHPFTVNTEAFFGQGTRLTVV.